The 16 T cell receptor beta chains presented below share a single source sample, sequenced in a study of vaccination and CD4 T cells after COVID-19. An Oncomine TCR Beta short-read assay was used to sequence the DNA from cultured CD4+ T cells. TCRdb used MiXCR to reprocess the PCR reads, holding one entry per CDR3 protein. The data hold 9,500 to 10,000 distinct CDR3 sequences, with roughly 36% observed a single time. The treatment denotes: roughly 10-day PBMC culture with coronavirus spike peptide pools or control peptides (ViraFEST assay). It was before the COVID-19 pandemic (2011-2018) that the unexposed donor's CD4+ T cells were collected. These receptors have no known antigen. The sequenced sample consisted of CD4+ T cells from blood, cultured in vitro. Source of these receptors: a human donor in good health.

CDR3 nucleotide sequence: TGTGCCAGCAGCCCCGGGGGCTTGGGGGCCAACGTCCTGACTTTC. Its translation: CASSPGGLGANVLTF. The chain joins TRBV9 to TRBJ2-6, with D perhaps given as TRBD1 or TRBD2 (6 bases each). Germline V lookup: CDR1 SGDLS, CDR2 YYNGEE. V was trimmed by 4 bases and J by 4 bases, leaving 12 bases between them. This CDR3 is 15 amino acids long.

J is TRBJ1-1 and V is TRBV6-1; no reliable D call. The CDR3 has 13 residues. Trimming pared 5 bases from V and 1 base from J, leaving 8 bases between. Germline CDR1 reads MNHNS; CDR2 reads SASEGT. CDR3 loop: CASSHQWNTEAFF. The CDR3 DNA reads TGTGCCAGCAGTCATCAGTGGAACACTGAAGCTTTCTTT.

This clonotype is medium-sized in the sample. The gene calls are TRBV6-1 and TRBJ1-2, with unresolved D. The CDR3 has 13 residues. CDR1 is MNHNS and CDR2 is SASEGT in the germline V gene. Trimming cost V 6 bases and J 8 bases, with 16 bases left between them. The CDR3 bases are TGTGCCAGCAGCAACGGGCCTACCGGGGGCTACACCTTC. It is translated as CASSNGPTGGYTF.

V and J are TRBV6-1 and TRBJ1-5; D is unclear. This CDR3 comprises 14 residues. Trimming took 1 base from V and 4 from J, leaving 8 bases between them. Germline lookup yields CDR1 MNHNS and CDR2 SASEGT. The CDR3 reads CASSEDSENQPQHF. The CDR3, as DNA: TGTGCCAGCAGTGAAGACAGCGAAAATCAGCCCCAGCATTTT.

There are a few counts of this clonotype. The V call is TRBV7-6, the J call TRBJ2-7; TRBD1 agrees at 11 bases. The germline gives CDR1 SGHVS, CDR2 FNYEAQ. The V gene end was trimmed by 5 bases and the J gene end by 4 bases; junction bases not matched to a gene: 4. This CDR3 has 14 amino acids. The CDR3 coding sequence is TGTGCCAGCAGCCCCGGGACAGGGGGTTACGAGCAGTACTTC. Protein sequence: CASSPGTGGYEQYF. The full variable domain, its missing parts supplied by reference TRBV7-6 and TRBJ2-7, is GAGVSQSPRYKVTKRGQDVALRCDPISGHVSLYWYRQALGQGPEFLTYFNYEAQQDKSGLPNDRFSAERPEGSISTLTIQRTEQRDSAMYRCASSPGTGGYEQYFGPGTRLTVT.

This chain joins TRBV19 and TRBJ2-5; D perhaps matches TRBD1 (5 bases). Germline assignment: CDR1 LNHDA and CDR2 SQIVND (reference sequence). Trimming cost V 3 bases and J 5 bases, with 13 bases left between them. The CDR3 spans 14 residues. Here the CDR3 reads CASSIQGVLETQYF. CDR3 DNA sequence: TGTGCCAGTAGTATTCAGGGTGTGTTGGAGACCCAGTACTTC. Full variable domain (missing parts from reference TRBV19 and TRBJ2-5): DGGITQSPKYLFRKEGQNVTLSCEQNLNHDAMYWYRQDPGQGLRLIYYSQIVNDFQKGDIAEGYSVSREKKESFPLTVTSAQKNPTAFYLCASSIQGVLETQYFGPGTRLLVL.

In this sample, this clonotype turned up once. The chain joins TRBV6-1 to TRBJ1-1; D is ambiguous. The CDR3 extends over 11 amino acids. Germline-derived CDR1 and CDR2 are MNHNS and SASEGT. Trimming removed 5 bases from V and 3 bases from J, with 4 bases in between. CDR3 nucleotides: TGTGCCAGCAGTACGGACACTGAAGCTTTCTTT. This codes for CASSTDTEAFF.

The chain combines TRBV19 with TRBJ1-2; 8 bases fit TRBD1. Germline CDR1 is LNHDA and CDR2 is SQIVND (reference sequence). The CDR3 covers 15 residues. The V segment lost 2 bases and the J segment 4 bases; nucleotides outside the gene matches: 6. The CDR3 bases are TGTGCCAGTAGTATAACCCCGACAGGGGCCTATGGCTACACCTTC. Translation: CASSITPTGAYGYTF.

DNA of the CDR3: TGCAGTGCTACACCCCTAATGGACCTAACAAATAATCAGCCCCAGCATTTT. It encodes CSATPLMDLTNNQPQHF. The chain employs TRBV20-1 and TRBJ1-5; D is uncertain. The CDR3 covers 17 residues. Per the germline V gene, CDR1 is DFQATT and CDR2 is SNEGSKA (reference sequence). V was cut by 4 bases and J by 4 bases, with 23 bases left in between.

The sample holds a few counts of this clonotype. A read error may produce the germline difference seen at one junction end. The genes are TRBV7-3 and TRBJ2-1, with D possibly TRBD2 on 5 matching bases. This CDR3 region has 14 residues. Germline CDR1 reads SGHTA; CDR2 reads FQGTGA. The CDR3 loop reads CASSPKGGANGQFF. The CDR3 region has the DNA TGTGCCAGCAGCCCCAAAGGAGGAGCGAATGGGCAGTTCTTC.

The CDR3 nucleotides read TGCGCCAGCAGCTTGGGGGGGGAAAGTGGCTACACCTTC. Translating gives CASSLGGESGYTF. The rearrangement uses TRBV5-1 and TRBJ1-2, with D possibly matching TRBD1 (5 bases). There are 13 residues in the CDR3. Germline CDR1 SGHRS, CDR2 YFSETQ. Trimming removed 0 bases from V and 7 bases from J, with 10 bases in between.

This clonotype came up a few times. V gene TRBV4-1 combines with J gene TRBJ1-2; D is unclear. Germline V gene sequence: CDR1 MGHRA, CDR2 YSYEKL. The ends were cut back, 0 bases at V and 5 bases at J, with 10 bases in the middle. This CDR3 region has 14 residues. The CDR3 bases are TGCGCCAGCAGCCAAGAAGCCGGGAAGTATGGCTACACCTTC. This codes for CASSQEAGKYGYTF.

This clonotype was recorded a few times. The DNA for the CDR3 is TGTGCCAGCAGTTCCAAGGGGTTCGAGCAGTACTTC. Encoded protein: CASSSKGFEQYF. J is TRBJ2-7 and V is TRBV12-3 or TRBV12-4; D may be TRBD1 (5 bases). V was clipped by 4 bases and J by 6 bases, with 10 bases between them. The CDR3 has 12 residues.

The chain recombines TRBV15 with TRBJ1-5; no clear D. CDR1 is LNHNV and CDR2 is YYDKDF in the germline V gene (reference sequence). V was clipped by 0 bases and J by 7 bases, with 4 bases between them. The CDR3 has 12 amino acids. The CDR3 loop reads CATSRDQQPQHF. CDR3 bases: TGTGCCACCAGCAGAGATCAGCAGCCCCAGCATTTT.

This chain joins TRBV19 and TRBJ2-5, with 10 bases that match TRBD1. The CDR3 is made up of 15 amino acids. The trim removed 5 bases at V and 5 bases at J, leaving 8 bases unmatched. Germline CDR1 reads LNHDA; CDR2 reads SQIVND (reference sequence). The CDR3 nucleotides are TGTGCCAGTAGTCCGCAGACAGGGGGCGAGGAGACCCAGTACTTC. The encoded protein is CASSPQTGGEETQYF.

This clonotype has a handful of counts. The rearrangement uses TRBV10-3 and TRBJ1-2; D possibly corresponds to TRBD1 (5 bases). V lost 3 bases to trimming and J lost 4 bases, with 9 bases between them. CDR3 length equals 13 residues. Germline CDR1 is ENHRY and CDR2 is SYGVKD. The CDR3 here is CAISEQEGYGYTF. CDR3 nucleotide sequence: TGTGCCATCAGTGAACAGGAGGGCTATGGCTACACCTTC.